This T cell receptor (beta chain) was obtained from a study of patients and donors after allogeneic stem cell transplantation. From the RT-PCR reads, TCRdb called clonotypes with MiXCR, one entry per CDR3 protein. The data show over 150,000 distinct CDR3 sequences, with approximately 28% seen just once and less than 3.5% held by the top ten. The sample taken for sequencing was blood, either unsorted or a sorted T cell fraction (not recorded which). The sequence was collected from a human donor who was either an allogeneic HSCT recipient or a stem cell or donor lymphocyte infusion donor (not recorded which). It is not recorded whose cells these are; they may come from a transplant donor.

This chain's CDR3 is CASRPREKEQFF. CDR3 coding DNA: TGTGCCAGCAGACCCCGGGAGAAGGAACAGTTCTTC. The gene calls are TRBV12-3 or TRBV12-4 and TRBJ2-1, with a weak D call TRBD2 (6 bases). The CDR3 spans 12 residues. The V end lost 6 bases, the J end lost 13 bases, and 16 bases lay between the germline ends.